This T cell receptor beta chain was documented in a study of CD4 T cells in relation to SARS-CoV-2 and coronaviruses. Study-wide context: ViraFEST: approximately 10-day antigen culture of PBMCs, then TCR beta CDR3 sequencing. Convalescent patients were 8 males and a few females; two were Hispanic.

The CDR3 consists of 18 residues. V lost 5 bases and J lost 0, with 22 bases in between. CDR1 is GTSNPN and CDR2 is SVGIG in the germline V gene (reference sequence). On this clone: The target antigen is unknown.

Over 80,000 naive or memory CD4+ cells were cultured with CEF peptides for under twelve days. Survey-level TCR-beta sequencing used DNA from CEF-cultured naive and memory CD4+ T cells. Repertoires were generated with immunoSEQ multiplex PCR, while TCRdb's copy carries only in-frame clones and drops some. This table holds 35,000 or so clones, approximately 80% found once. The TCR sequence derives from an adult with COVID-19. The rearrangement uses TRBV30 and TRBJ2-2, with D possibly matching TRBD1 (7 bases). The sample comprised naive CD4+ T cells from PBMCs, cultured in vitro. This sample's subset: naive CD4+ T cells isolated by negative enrichment. DNA for the CDR3: TGTGCCTGGCAAGGGGGGACAGCCTTAACTGCGAACACCGGGGAGCTGTTTTTT. It yields the protein CAWQGGTALTANTGELFF.